Listed below are T cell receptor beta chains from one sample, sequenced in a study of blood T cell repertoires in COVID-19. Libraries were prepared by immunoSEQ multiplex PCR; TCRdb keeps only in-frame clonotypes and omits some of them. The repertoire holds around 200,000 clones, with around four fifths as singletons. Sequencing was done on a sample of peripheral blood. The source is a man aged 50 or older with active or convalescent COVID-19. Both conserved end residues are part of each CDR3.

CASSFSSGTPYEQYF,TRBJ2-7,TRBV7-9
CASSRTSGRADTQYF,TRBJ2-3,TRBV28
CASSPRVIGYEQYF,TRBJ2-7,TRBV7-2
CASSPWAGNNQPQHF,TRBJ1-5,TRBV6-2/TRBV6-3
CASSLWEGSYNEQFF,TRBJ2-1,TRBV19
CASQSTGIFQPQHF,TRBJ1-5,TRBV21-1
CASSWDRGSTEAFF,TRBJ1-1,TRBV27
CASSPRQGYGYTF,TRBJ1-2,TRBV12-3/TRBV12-4
CATSRDFETGRRTF,TRBJ1-2,TRBV15
CASSMYSNTEAFF,TRBJ1-1,TRBV19
CASSQEFQVANTEAFF,TRBJ1-1,TRBV4-1
CASSIDRNTEAFF,TRBJ1-1,TRBV5-1
CASSRDRGNQPQHF,TRBJ1-5,TRBV19
CASSDLRGTRDEKLFF,TRBJ1-4,TRBV7-9
CATSDLGTGKGQVYEQFF,TRBJ2-1,TRBV24-1
CASSNPGQANYGYTF,TRBJ1-2,TRBV19
CASSPSGTKDYEQYF,TRBJ2-7,TRBV7-9